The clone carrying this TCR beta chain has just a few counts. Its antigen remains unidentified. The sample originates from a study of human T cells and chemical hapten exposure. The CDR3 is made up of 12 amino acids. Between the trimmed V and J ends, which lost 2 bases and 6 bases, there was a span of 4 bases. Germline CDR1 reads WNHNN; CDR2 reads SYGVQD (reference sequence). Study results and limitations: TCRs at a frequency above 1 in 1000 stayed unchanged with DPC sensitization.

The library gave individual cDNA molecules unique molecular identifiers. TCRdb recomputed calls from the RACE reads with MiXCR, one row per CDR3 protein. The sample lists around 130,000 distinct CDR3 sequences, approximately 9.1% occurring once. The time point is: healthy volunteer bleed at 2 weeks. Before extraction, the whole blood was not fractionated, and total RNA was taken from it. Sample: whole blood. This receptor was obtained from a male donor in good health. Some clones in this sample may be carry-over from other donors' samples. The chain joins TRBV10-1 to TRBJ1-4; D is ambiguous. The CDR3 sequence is CASSENHEKLFF. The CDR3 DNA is TGCGCCAGCAGTGAGAACCATGAAAAACTGTTTTTT.